Reported below is one T cell receptor beta chain. Its binding antigen is unknown. Base quality data are lacking; no much larger clone is found one base away. TCRbeta CDR3 regions were amplified from genomic DNA using the immunoSEQ Assay, a bias-controlled multiplex PCR. Processing in the source paper ran as follows. The number of nucleated cells in each sample was estimated by amplification of reference gene primers within the assay. To quantify the absolute abundance of each unique TCRbeta CDR3 rearrangement, sequence reads were collapsed and filtered. For each sample, productive Simpson clonality was calculated as the square root of Simpson's diversity index over productive rearrangements. In its TCRdb copy, this immuneACCESS table keeps in-frame sequences only and misses some clones. Where compared with another copy, unresolved V genes explain less than half of these, and the others have no known cause. V, J and clone size are taken as reported in that table, and D and trimming were inferred from the DNA itself. The sample profile shows about 260,000 clones; 88% of them were found once. Around 0.67% of the sample is taken by the ten largest.

This entry is derived from a study of blood T cell repertoires in COVID-19 (dated by TCRdb to the early 2020s). Some background on the complete study: Samples from collaborators originated in the United States, Italy and Spain and spanned both the acute and convalescent phases of COVID-19. HLA class I and class II types, where available, came from metadata supplied by the sample provider rather than from assay-based typing. A de-identified subject ID, COVID-19 status, age in years and sex were almost always included in the sample metadata. The material from the prospective study consisted of cDNA or gDNA derived from T cells, B-cell-depleted T cells, or PBMCs. Samples came from the ongoing ImmuneRACE study (first 160 participants) plus 1,254 subjects from 6 global collaborators. The repertoires were released in a freely available public database meant as a resource for research on the immune response to SARS-CoV-2. Deeply sampled blood TCRbeta repertoires from subjects exposed to, actively infected with, or recovered from COVID-19 were included in the dataset.

Trimming takes 5 bases from V and 4 bases from J, and the germline ends sit 20 bases apart. The CDR3, cysteine through phenylalanine, is 16 amino acids long. Of all the DNA, just the CDR3 is kept, 48 bases in frame from base 1. CDR1 and CDR2 (SGHAT, FQNNGV) derive from the germline V gene. On the study overall, not on this receptor specifically: How much clinical and demographic metadata was included differed by source and by participant, and the metadata was provided uncurated.

The collaborating institutions used their own protocols to collect whole blood in K2EDTA tubes. For TCRbeta analysis, collaborators shipped samples as frozen whole blood, isolated PBMCs, or DNA extracted from either of those sample types. Sequenced material: peripheral blood. The receptor chain draws on TRBV11-2 and TRBJ1-2; the best D guess is TRBD1, with 6 bases matching. The source is a human donor in a cohort sampled during active COVID-19. The encoded CDR3 is CASSPLWTAPVYGYTF. The nucleotide sequence is given as TGTGCCAGCAGCCCACTATGGACAGCCCCCGTCTATGGCTACACCTTC.